These 19 T cell receptor beta chains were sequenced from one sample in a study of blood T cells in healthy people across ages. A second PCR of roughly 7 to 11 cycles used a sample-barcoded 5' primer and a J-beta primer mix. MiXCR, run by TCRdb on the 5' RACE reads, gives a single entry per CDR3 protein. Here the sample spans roughly 800,000 distinct CDR3 sequences, about 55% being singletons. The sample taken for sequencing was blood. The receptors come from an elderly man in good health.

Notes on this clonotype: A clone one base away is much larger, so this may be a read error. The J gene is TRBJ2-1, the V gene TRBV2, with TRBD2 identical over 10 bases. Germline V gene lookup returns CDR1 SNHLY and CDR2 FYNNEI. The CDR3 loop spans 19 amino acids. CDR3 loop: CASSGWASGRKKVQETQFF. CDR3 DNA: TGTGCCAGTAGTGGTTGGGCTAGCGGGAGAAAGAAGGTACAAGAGACCCAGTTCTTC.

The chain joins TRBV27 to TRBJ2-1; 11 positions match TRBD2. J lost 7 bases, V lost 10 bases, and 6 bases had no gene match. Germline V lookup: CDR1 MNHEY, CDR2 SMNVEV (reference sequence). This CDR3 region has 13 residues. The CDR3 sequence: CANMGLAVNEQFF. The DNA for the CDR3 is TGTGCCAACATGGGACTAGCGGTGAATGAGCAGTTCTTC.

This sequence joins TRBV5-1 and TRBJ2-2, with a tentative D call TRBD1 (6 bases). With 3 bases removed from V and 10 bases from J, the gap between germline ends came to 10 bases. Germline CDR1 and CDR2: SGHRS and YFSETQ. The CDR3 extends over 12 amino acids. The CDR3 DNA reads TGCGCCAGCAGCTCTCAGGGACAGGAGCTGTTTTTT. Translation: CASSSQGQELFF.

This clonotype was observed a few times. The chain uses TRBV11-2 and TRBJ2-3; 8 bases match TRBD1. This CDR3 has 15 amino acids. V trimming: 5 bases; J trimming: 7 bases; junction bases outside the gene matches: 11. Germline assignment: CDR1 SGHAT and CDR2 FQNNGV. The CDR3 region has the DNA TGTGCCAGCAGCCTCCGGACAGGGATGAGCAATACGCAGTATTTT. Residues: CASSLRTGMSNTQYF.

The table lists this clonotype with a few counts. The rearrangement joins TRBV12-3 or TRBV12-4 to TRBJ2-6; 9 nucleotides align to TRBD1. The CDR3 sequence is 19 residues long. V trimming: 6 bases; J trimming: 4 bases; junction bases outside the gene matches: 16. DNA for the CDR3: TGTGCCAGCAGGAGAGAAGGACAGGGGTCTTCCTCCGGGGCCAACGTCCTGACTTTC. Protein: CASRREGQGSSSGANVLTF.

This rearrangement joins TRBV11-1 to TRBJ2-1, with 10 bases that match TRBD2. V gave up 0 bases and J gave up 7 bases; unmatched junction bases: 6. From germline, CDR1 is SGHAT and CDR2 FQDESV (reference sequence). The CDR3 runs to 16 residues. CDR3 residues: CASSLASGRAENEQFF. The DNA for the CDR3 is TGTGCCAGCAGCTTAGCAAGCGGGAGGGCGGAAAATGAGCAGTTCTTC. Combining the CDR3 with reference TRBV11-1 and TRBJ2-1 gives the whole variable domain EAEVAQSPRYKITEKSQAVAFWCDPISGHATLYWYRQILGQGPELLVQFQDESVVDDSQLPKDRFSAERLKGVDSTLKIQPAELGDSAMYLCASSLASGRAENEQFFGPGTRLTVL.

This clonotype has more than one count but fewer than ten. The gene calls are TRBV27 and TRBJ2-5; D is unresolved. The end of the DNA fits TRBJ2-7 better, so the J call may be wrong. The CDR3 is made up of 15 amino acids. Germline-derived CDR1 and CDR2 are MNHEY and SMNVEV (reference sequence). This chain's CDR3 is CASSLSSPQWYEQYF. The CDR3, as DNA: TGTGCCAGCAGTTTGTCCAGCCCGCAATGGTACGAGCAGTACTTC.

The genes are TRBV12-3 or TRBV12-4 and TRBJ2-1; 7 bases are a match to TRBD1. Trimming cost V 6 bases and J 6 bases; bases outside gene matches: 11. The CDR3 contains 15 residues. Here the CDR3 DNA reads TGTGCCAGCAGATCGACAGGGAGCGGTGGCAATGAGCAGTTCTTC. Amino acids: CASRSTGSGGNEQFF.

The chain is built from TRBV12-5 and TRBJ2-1; D is possibly TRBD2 (5 bases). The CDR3 sequence is 11 residues long. The germline V gene has CDR1 LGHNT and CDR2 FRNRAP. The germline V and J ends were trimmed by 4 bases and 12 bases, with 10 bases remaining between them. Written as DNA, the CDR3 is TGTGCTAGTGGTTCCGGGATCGGGCAGTTCTTC. It translates to CASGSGIGQFF.

J is TRBJ2-5 and V is TRBV29-1, with D hard to call. V lost 3 bases, J lost 5 bases, and 13 bases lay in between. Germline V gene lookup returns CDR1 SQVTM and CDR2 ANQGSEA. The CDR3 is made up of 13 amino acids. As DNA, the CDR3 is TGCAGCGTTGACGACCCCCGTGGGGAGACCCAGTACTTC. It specifies CSVDDPRGETQYF.

This clonotype has more than one count but fewer than ten. The V and J genes are TRBV6-6 and TRBJ2-1; D might be TRBD2 (5 bases). The end of the DNA fits TRBJ2-7 better, so the J call may be wrong. This CDR3 has 12 amino acids. Germline CDR1 reads MNHNY; CDR2 reads SVGAGI (reference sequence). DNA of the CDR3: TGTGCCAGCAGTTACTCGGAGGATGAGCAGTACTTC. Its protein is CASSYSEDEQYF.

V usage is TRBV7-6 and J usage is TRBJ2-3, with TRBD2 matching over 9 bases. The CDR3 contains 16 residues. The J segment lost 14 bases and the V segment lost 5 bases, leaving 20 bases of the junction unmatched. The germline V gene has CDR1 SGHVS and CDR2 FNYEAQ. For the CDR3, the DNA is TGTGCCAGCAGCCAAGCGTCCGGGCGGGAGGGGAGAGACGCGTATTTT. This translates into CASSQASGREGRDAYF.

Only a few counts were recorded for this clonotype. The CDR3 DNA is TGCAGTGCCAGGGACGGCCGGAGCTCCTACGAGCAGTACTTC. This translates into CSARDGRSSYEQYF. J is TRBJ2-7 and V is TRBV20-1; either TRBD1 or TRBD2 may supply D (5 bases each). In germline, CDR1 is DFQATT, CDR2 SNEGSKA (reference sequence). The CDR3 loop spans 14 amino acids. The V and J ends lost 6 bases and 0 bases respectively, with 15 bases between them.

This clonotype came up a few times. The chain employs TRBV13 and TRBJ2-5; the D call may be TRBD1 or TRBD2 (5 bases each). Trimming left V 5 bases short and J 4 bases short, with 14 bases between. Germline CDR1 reads PRHDT; CDR2 reads FYEKMQ (reference sequence). There are 14 residues in the CDR3. CDR3 coding DNA: TGTGCCAGCAGCGTCAGTGGGGGTGGAGAGACCCAGTACTTC. This encodes CASSVSGGGETQYF.

This clonotype turned up a few times. This chain connects TRBV7-6 to TRBJ2-1, with 7 positions matching TRBD2. Trimming removed 4 bases from V and 5 bases from J; junction bases left unmatched: 11. CDR1 and CDR2 (germline): SGHVS, FNYEAQ. The CDR3 is made up of 16 amino acids. This CDR3 reads CASSSPAGLVNNEQFF. The CDR3 coding sequence is TGTGCCAGCAGCTCCCCCGCCGGACTAGTGAACAATGAGCAGTTCTTC.

The chain combines TRBV9 with TRBJ2-3, with D hard to call. This CDR3 comprises 19 residues. The V end was cut by 0 bases, the J end by 0 bases, with 20 bases between. The germline CDR1 and CDR2 sequences are SGDLS and YYNGEE. CDR3 DNA: TGTGCCAGCAGCGTAGATCAGACAAACTCTGTCCTTAGCACAGATACGCAGTATTTT. Its protein product is CASSVDQTNSVLSTDTQYF.

This clonotype was seen more than once but under ten times. The chain is built from TRBV10-3 and TRBJ2-5, with D maybe TRBD1 (5 bases). Germline V gene sequence: CDR1 ENHRY, CDR2 SYGVKD. Deletions cut 3 bases from V and 2 bases from J, with 7 bases between. The CDR3 loop spans 13 amino acids. The CDR3 DNA follows: TGTGCCATCAGTGACAGGGTGCAAGAGACCCAGTACTTC. Encoded protein: CAISDRVQETQYF.

The chain has TRBV9 and TRBJ2-1; either TRBD1 or TRBD2 may supply D (5 bases each). Germline CDR1 and CDR2: SGDLS and YYNGEE. The CDR3 is 16 residues long. Trimming pared 0 bases from V and 3 bases from J, leaving 13 bases between. The CDR3 nucleotides are TGTGCCAGCAGCGTAGCTACGGGAAGGGGCTACAATGAGCAGTTCTTC. This sequence encodes CASSVATGRGYNEQFF. Together with reference TRBV9 and TRBJ2-1, the CDR3 gives the full variable domain: DSGVTQTPKHLITATGQRVTLRCSPRSGDLSVYWYQQSLDQGLQFLIQYYNGEERAKGNILERFSAQQFPDLHSELNLSSLELGDSALYFCASSVATGRGYNEQFFGPGTRLTVL.

This chain uses TRBV7-2 with TRBJ2-1, with TRBD2 as a possible D gene (5 bases). V lost 5 bases to trimming and J lost 6 bases, with 17 bases between them. Looked up from germline, CDR1 is SGHTA and CDR2 is FQGNSA. There are 15 residues in the CDR3. Written as DNA, the CDR3 is TGTGCCAGCAGCCAAATAGCGCGAGTCCTCAATGAGCAGTTCTTC. Protein sequence: CASSQIARVLNEQFF. The full variable domain, completed using reference TRBV7-2 and TRBJ2-1, is GAGVSQSPSNKVTEKGKDVELRCDPISGHTALYWYRQSLGQGLEFLIYFQGNSAPDKSGLPSDRFSAERTGGSVSTLTIQRTQQEDSAVYLCASSQIARVLNEQFFGPGTRLTVL.